This TCR beta chain was retrieved from a study of beta chain features in type 1 diabetes. Study-wide points: Moderate yet significant TCRB CDR3 shortening was seen in Type 1 diabetes patients in all four CD4+ subsets.

Every isolated RNA sample was fully reverse transcribed, so sequencing captured expressed TCRB transcripts. TCRdb's copy holds only in-frame clones and misses some; the assay was immunoSEQ multiplex PCR. This table has around 690,000 clones, approximately 13% appearing once. Of note for this clone: What it binds is unknown.

V was pared by 10 bases and J by 3 bases, with 15 bases between. The CDR3 loop spans 14 amino acids. Germline loops: CDR1 SGHTA, CDR2 FQGNSA. This chain joins TRBV7-2 and TRBJ2-2; D perhaps matches TRBD1 (7 bases). The sequence was collected from a man aged 30 to 45 with type 1 diabetes. The sequencing sample was made of naive CD4+ T cells from blood. This chain's CDR3 is CAIRGELHTGELFF. The CDR3 nucleotides are TGTGCCATCAGGGGGGAGCTACACACCGGGGAGCTGTTTTTT.